Listed here are 23 T cell receptor beta chains from one sample, sequenced in a study of CD8 T cells in ankylosing spondylitis. Antigens of these TCRs are unknown. Regarding the study as a whole: Made up of about eight highly homologous variants, a TCR beta motif appeared characteristic of ankylosing spondylitis blood.

TCRdb reanalysed the 5' RACE reads using MiXCR and keeps one entry per CDR3 protein. The repertoire holds some 840,000 distinct CDR3 sequences, with roughly 12% as singletons. The sequenced material came from blood, either unsorted or a sorted T cell fraction (not recorded which). The origin of the receptors is a male donor with ankylosing spondylitis.

This clonotype has ten or more counts. The chain employs TRBV4-2 and TRBJ2-7; D might be TRBD1 (5 bases). V was shortened by 2 bases and J by 9 bases, with 14 bases between the two germline ends. Germline lookup yields CDR1 LGHNA and CDR2 YNFKEQ. This CDR3 contains 13 residues. CDR3 DNA: TGTGCCAGCAGCCAAAGCTCAGGGTTTGGGCAGTACTTC. Translated: CASSQSSGFGQYF.

V usage is TRBV27 and J usage is TRBJ1-6, with D maybe TRBD1 (6 bases). The CDR3 contains 13 residues. Germline V gives CDR1 MNHEY, CDR2 SMNVEV (reference sequence). V shed 6 bases and J shed 7 bases, with 10 bases lying between them. The CDR3 reads CASRIGGNSPLHF. The CDR3 DNA is TGTGCCAGCAGGATAGGGGGGAATTCACCCCTCCACTTT.

The chain has TRBV9 and TRBJ1-6, with D possibly TRBD1 on 5 matching bases. The V end was cut by 0 bases, the J end by 8 bases, with 12 bases between. Germline-derived CDR1 and CDR2 are SGDLS and YYNGEE. CDR3 length: 15 amino acids. The DNA for the CDR3 is TGTGCCAGCAGCGTAGAGGCGCAGGGCTATTCACCCCTCCACTTT. This gives the protein CASSVEAQGYSPLHF.

CDR3 DNA: TGTGCCAGCAGTCTCCTCAGGGGGGGGAACACTGAAGCTTTCTTT. Its translation: CASSLLRGGNTEAFF. The J gene is TRBJ1-1, the V gene TRBV27; 7 nucleotides agree with TRBD1. Germline V gene lookup returns CDR1 MNHEY and CDR2 SMNVEV (reference sequence). V was pared by 5 bases and J by 1 base, with 7 bases of the junction left unmatched. There are 15 residues in the CDR3.

This clonotype appeared many times. In DNA, the CDR3 is TGCAGCGTTGTAGCGGGGCCGAGGAGAAAACTGTTTTTT. Its translation is CSVVAGPRRKLFF. The chain couples TRBV29-1 to TRBJ1-4, with a weak D call TRBD1 (5 bases). This CDR3 is built from 13 residues. CDR1 is SQVTM and CDR2 is ANQGSEA in the germline V gene. The ends were cut back, 4 bases at V and 10 bases at J, with 16 bases in the middle.

Many counts were recorded for this clonotype. The DNA for the CDR3 is TGCGCCAGCTCGGACAGACCGTATGGCTACACCTTC. The encoded protein is CASSDRPYGYTF. The chain combines TRBV4-3 with TRBJ1-2; possible D gene TRBD1, 6 bases. V was clipped by 8 bases and J by 5 bases, with 12 bases between them. Per germline, CDR1 LGHNA and CDR2 YSLEER. The CDR3 consists of 12 residues.

In nucleotides, the CDR3 is TGTGCCAGCACCCGGGGGACGGCTGGAAACACCATATATTTT. Protein sequence: CASTRGTAGNTIYF. This chain connects TRBV12-3 or TRBV12-4 to TRBJ1-3, with a possible D match to TRBD1 (5 bases). V was pared by 7 bases and J by 2 bases, with 12 bases between. The CDR3 totals 14 residues.

This clonotype was detected only a few times. J is TRBJ2-7 and V is TRBV7-6, with 7 bases lining up with TRBD1. The CDR3 has 16 residues. Losses at the gene ends were 4 bases for V and 3 bases for J; bases not matched to a gene: 12. Germline V gives CDR1 SGHVS, CDR2 FNYEAQ. CDR3 sequence (DNA): TGTGCCAGCAGCTCCTACAGGGGCCTGGCAAGCTACGAGCAGTACTTC. It encodes CASSSYRGLASYEQYF.

This clonotype was counted only a few times. V is TRBV20-1 and J is TRBJ1-5; a weak D match, TRBD1 (5 bases). The CDR3 loop spans 16 amino acids. CDR1 and CDR2 (germline): DFQATT, SNEGSKA (reference sequence). V was cut by 6 bases and J by 7 bases, with 25 bases left in between. The chain's CDR3 is CSATPPGSGVGQPQHF. CDR3 sequence (DNA): TGCAGTGCCACCCCACCAGGCTCGGGGGTCGGGCAGCCCCAGCATTTT.

This clonotype was found a few times. The chain carries TRBV7-8 and TRBJ2-3; D is unresolved. Germline values: CDR1 SGHVS, CDR2 FQNEAQ. The V end was cut by 5 bases, the J end by 0 bases, with 12 bases between. The CDR3 loop spans 15 amino acids. CDR3 nucleotides: TGTGCCAGCAGCCCCGAGATCACTAGCACAGATACGCAGTATTTT. Translation gives CASSPEITSTDTQYF. Together with reference TRBV7-8 and TRBJ2-3, the CDR3 gives the full variable domain: GAGVSQSPRYKVAKRGQDVALRCDPISGHVSLFWYQQALGQGPEFLTYFQNEAQLDKSGLPSDRFFAERPEGSVSTLKIQRTQQEDSAVYLCASSPEITSTDTQYFGPGTRLTVL.

This clonotype has more than one count but fewer than ten. The chain combines TRBV5-5 with TRBJ2-3; weak D call: TRBD1 (5 bases). Trimming cost V 4 bases and J 4 bases, with 10 bases left between them. Germline CDR1 reads SGHKS; CDR2 reads YYEKEE (reference sequence). CDR3 length: 13 amino acids. The CDR3 DNA sequence: TGTGCCAGCAGCATTTGGACATCAGATACGCAGTATTTT. Protein product: CASSIWTSDTQYF.

This clonotype was detected many times. The CDR3: CASRRGGGYEQYF. The CDR3 nucleotides read TGTGCCAGCAGAAGAGGCGGGGGCTACGAGCAGTACTTC. The chain joins TRBV7-2 to TRBJ2-7; 7 bases fit TRBD2. V gave up 6 bases and J gave up 3 bases; unmatched junction bases: 5. This CDR3 contains 13 residues. Germline V lookup: CDR1 SGHTA, CDR2 FQGNSA.

In its sample, this clonotype was seen a few times. The chain carries TRBV5-4 and TRBJ1-2; the match to TRBD1 covers 7 bases. Trimming at V came to 3 bases and at J to 8 bases, leaving 13 bases not matched to a gene. Germline-derived CDR1 and CDR2 are SGHNT and YYREEE (reference sequence). This CDR3 region has 15 residues. The CDR3 is CASSSPEAGGLGYTF. DNA for the CDR3: TGTGCCAGCAGCTCCCCGGAGGCAGGGGGTTTGGGCTACACCTTC.

This chain connects TRBV28 to TRBJ1-2, with 10 bases that match TRBD1. This CDR3 region has 16 residues. The V gene's germline CDR1 is MDHEN and CDR2 SYDVKM. V dropped 6 bases and J dropped 3; count of bases not matched to a gene: 10. The CDR3 loop reads CASRGHGTGEYYGYTF. In DNA, the CDR3 is TGTGCCAGCAGGGGGCACGGGACAGGGGAGTACTATGGCTACACCTTC.

This clonotype has only a few counts. The V and J genes are TRBV6-1 and TRBJ1-2; D not certain. The germline CDR1 and CDR2 sequences are MNHNS and SASEGT. The V end was cut by 8 bases, the J end by 7 bases, with 17 bases between. This CDR3 is 13 amino acids long. The CDR3 DNA is TGTGCCAGCGCGAACCCGTTTATTCTTGGCTACACCTTC. It translates to CASANPFILGYTF.

This clonotype was seen ten or more times. The chain links TRBV5-1 to TRBJ1-2; 9 bases map to TRBD1. Germline V CDR1 and CDR2: SGHRS, YFSETQ. Unmatched junction bases numbered 2, after V lost 0 bases and J lost 5 bases. This CDR3 spans 14 amino acids. The chain's CDR3 is CASSLGQGGYGYTF. CDR3 nucleotide sequence: TGCGCCAGCAGCTTGGGACAGGGGGGATATGGCTACACCTTC.

This clonotype came up many times. The V call is TRBV5-1, the J call TRBJ2-6, with unresolved D. The CDR3 is made up of 14 amino acids. The V end lost 0 bases, the J end lost 2 bases, and 3 bases lay between the germline ends. Germline V lookup: CDR1 SGHRS, CDR2 YFSETQ. CDR3 loop: CASSLDPGANVLTF. The CDR3 DNA sequence: TGCGCCAGCAGCTTGGACCCTGGGGCCAACGTCCTGACTTTC.

This clonotype turned up a few times. The CDR3 is CASSLYSVSYNEQFF. DNA of the CDR3: TGTGCCAGCAGTTTATATTCGGTTTCCTACAATGAGCAGTTCTTC. This sequence joins TRBV27 and TRBJ2-1, with D hard to call. Germline assignment: CDR1 MNHEY and CDR2 SMNVEV (reference sequence). The V end was cut by 1 base, the J end by 1 base, with 8 bases between. CDR3 size: 15 residues.

The gene calls are TRBV20-1 and TRBJ2-7, with TRBD2 identical over 10 bases. The CDR3 has 13 amino acids. V shed 4 bases and J 3 bases; nucleotides not matched to a gene: 3. Germline loops: CDR1 DFQATT, CDR2 SNEGSKA (reference sequence). The CDR3 bases are TGCAGTGCTATCGGGACTAGCGACTACGAGCAGTACTTC. It translates to CSAIGTSDYEQYF.

This clonotype was recorded a few times. The chain couples TRBV5-1 to TRBJ2-3; TRBD2 matches 15 bases. The germline CDR1 and CDR2 sequences are SGHRS and YFSETQ. Trimming at V came to 4 bases and at J to 1 base, leaving 4 bases not matched to a gene. The CDR3 extends over 17 amino acids. DNA for the CDR3: TGCGCCAGCAGCACGGGACTAGCGGGAGGACGCACAGATACGCAGTATTTT. This codes for CASSTGLAGGRTDTQYF. The full variable domain, its missing parts supplied by reference TRBV5-1 and TRBJ2-3, is KAGVTQTPRYLIKTRGQQVTLSCSPISGHRSVSWYQQTPGQGLQFLFEYFSETQRNKGNFPGRFSGRQFSNSRSEMNVSTLELGDSALYLCASSTGLAGGRTDTQYFGPGTRLTVL.

The V gene is TRBV5-1, the J gene TRBJ2-3, with D possibly matching TRBD2 (6 bases). In germline, CDR1 is SGHRS, CDR2 YFSETQ. This CDR3 comprises 13 residues. Trimming pared 4 bases from V and 6 bases from J, leaving 12 bases between. CDR3 nucleotides: TGCGCCAGCAGCCAATATGGGGGGGATACGCAGTATTTT. Amino acids: CASSQYGGDTQYF. The full variable domain, rest sourced from reference TRBV5-1 and TRBJ2-3, is KAGVTQTPRYLIKTRGQQVTLSCSPISGHRSVSWYQQTPGQGLQFLFEYFSETQRNKGNFPGRFSGRQFSNSRSEMNVSTLELGDSALYLCASSQYGGDTQYFGPGTRLTVL.

V gene TRBV5-1 combines with J gene TRBJ2-2; D uncertain. V shed 3 bases and J shed 4 bases, with 10 bases lying between them. This CDR3 contains 14 residues. CDR1 SGHRS and CDR2 YFSETQ come from the germline V gene. CDR3 sequence: CASSYGFPTGELFF. DNA of the CDR3: TGCGCCAGCAGCTACGGGTTTCCCACCGGGGAGCTGTTTTTT. Using reference TRBV5-1 and TRBJ2-2 for the parts outside the CDR3, the full variable domain is KAGVTQTPRYLIKTRGQQVTLSCSPISGHRSVSWYQQTPGQGLQFLFEYFSETQRNKGNFPGRFSGRQFSNSRSEMNVSTLELGDSALYLCASSYGFPTGELFFGEGSRLTVL.

The chain joins TRBV2 to TRBJ1-2, with a weak D call TRBD1 (5 bases). This CDR3 is 13 amino acids long. V gave up 7 bases and J gave up 3 bases, with 12 bases separating them. The germline gives CDR1 SNHLY, CDR2 FYNNEI. CDR3 nucleotides: TGTGCCAGCAAGGGGCAGGGCTACTATGGCTACACCTTC. Residues: CASKGQGYYGYTF.